Below are 23 T cell receptor beta chains sequenced from a single sample in a study of cytotoxic CD8 clonotypes in ibrutinib-treated CLL. Assay used: immunoSEQ multiplex PCR; TCRdb lists only in-frame clones, some missing. In the table there are approximately 97,000 clones, 60% to 80% of which are singletons. The source material was PBMCs, sampled after 24 months of ibrutinib treatment. Source of these receptors: a human donor with chronic lymphocytic leukemia.

The chain is built from TRBV5-6 and TRBJ2-2; D is unclear. This CDR3 has 17 amino acids. The V end was cut by 4 bases, the J end by 6 bases, with 22 bases between. In germline, CDR1 is SGHDT, CDR2 YYEEEE. CDR3: CASSLVGATAGAGELFF. DNA for the CDR3: TGTGCCAGCAGCCTGGTAGGAGCGACGGCAGGCGCCGGGGAGCTGTTTTTT.

The J gene is TRBJ1-1, the V gene TRBV4-2, with 11 bases fitting TRBD1. J was trimmed by 0 bases and V by 4 bases; bases with no gene match: 1. Germline V gene lookup returns CDR1 LGHNA and CDR2 YNFKEQ. The CDR3 is made up of 15 amino acids. The CDR3 region has the DNA TGTGCCAGCAGCCCGGGACAGGGGGTGAACACTGAAGCTTTCTTT. Amino acid sequence: CASSPGQGVNTEAFF.

The chain uses TRBV19 and TRBJ1-5, with D maybe TRBD1 (5 bases). Trimming took off 6 bases at V and 7 bases at J, with 10 bases between the two ends. The CDR3 is 12 residues long. Germline V gene sequence: CDR1 LNHDA, CDR2 SQIVND (reference sequence). For the CDR3, the DNA is TGTGCCAGTAGAGGGGTAGGACAGCCCCAGCATTTT. Protein sequence: CASRGVGQPQHF.

The chain couples TRBV10-2 to TRBJ2-2, with D perhaps TRBD2 (6 bases). V was cut by 9 bases and J by 7 bases, with 18 bases left in between. The germline CDR1 and CDR2 sequences are WSHSY and SAAADI. This CDR3 comprises 14 residues. The CDR3 DNA reads as TGCGCCAGTAACCGGGAGCCTGGTGGCGGGGAGCTGTTTTTT. Its translation is CASNREPGGGELFF.

This chain links TRBV2 with TRBJ1-1; the match to TRBD1 covers 8 bases. This CDR3 contains 15 residues. V trimming: 4 bases; J trimming: 0 bases; junction bases outside the gene matches: 4. CDR1 and CDR2 (germline): SNHLY, FYNNEI. The CDR3 loop is CASSVPGQVNTEAFF. Here the CDR3 DNA reads TGTGCCAGCAGTGTTCCGGGACAGGTGAACACTGAAGCTTTCTTT.

The chain combines TRBV6-5 with TRBJ2-7, with D hard to call. Trimming removed 5 bases from V and 2 bases from J, with 10 bases in between. Germline V gene data show CDR1 as MNHEY and CDR2 as SVGAGI. The CDR3 runs to 13 residues. In DNA form, the CDR3 reads TGTGCCAGCAGTGACGGACGTACCTACGAGCAGTACTTC. It codes for CASSDGRTYEQYF.

This sequence joins TRBV11-3 and TRBJ2-1; D uncertain. The CDR3 sequence is 14 residues long. Germline V gene data show CDR1 as SGHNT and CDR2 as YENEEA. The ends were cut back, 5 bases at V and 1 base at J, with 9 bases in the middle. The CDR3 DNA sequence: TGTGCCAGCAGCGCTTACGGTTCCTACAATGAGCAGTTCTTC. Translating it yields CASSAYGSYNEQFF. Full variable domain (remainder filled in from reference TRBV11-3 and TRBJ2-1): EAGVVQSPRYKIIEKKQPVAFWCNPISGHNTLYWYLQNLGQGPELLIRYENEEAVDDSQLPKDRFSAERLKGVDSTLKIQPAELGDSAVYLCASSAYGSYNEQFFGPGTRLTVL.

V usage is TRBV29-1 and J usage is TRBJ2-1; 8 bases match TRBD1. This CDR3 contains 16 residues. Per the germline V gene, CDR1 is SQVTM and CDR2 is ANQGSEA. V trimming: 2 bases; J trimming: 0 bases; junction bases outside the gene matches: 6. CDR3 residues: CSVESGDRRSYNEQFF. The DNA of the CDR3 is TGCAGCGTTGAAAGTGGGGACAGGCGCTCCTACAATGAGCAGTTCTTC.

This chain connects TRBV10-3 to TRBJ2-7; 11 bases align to TRBD1. The CDR3 is made up of 15 amino acids. Unmatched junction bases numbered 4, after V lost 2 bases and J lost 4 bases. Per the germline V gene, CDR1 is ENHRY and CDR2 is SYGVKD. The CDR3 loop is CAISEAGQGEYEQYF. The DNA for the CDR3 is TGTGCCATCAGTGAGGCGGGACAGGGGGAATACGAGCAGTACTTC.

The chain recombines TRBV4-1 with TRBJ2-3, with TRBD2 identical over 8 bases. The CDR3 spans 16 residues. Losses at the gene ends were 1 base for V and 11 bases for J; bases not matched to a gene: 14. The germline V gene encodes CDR1 MGHRA and CDR2 YSYEKL. The CDR3 bases are TGCGCCAGCAGCCAAGTGGGCGGGAGGTTCGACCCCGGGCAGTATTTT. Protein sequence: CASSQVGGRFDPGQYF.

This rearrangement joins TRBV29-1 to TRBJ2-7, with 7 bases matching TRBD1. Germline loops: CDR1 SQVTM, CDR2 ANQGSEA. The CDR3 spans 12 residues. The V and J ends lost 6 bases and 7 bases, in that order; junction bases with no gene match: 9. In DNA form, the CDR3 reads TGCAGCGTGGAACAGGGGCCGGGGGAGCAGTACTTC. Translation gives CSVEQGPGEQYF.

This clone occurred many times. This CDR3 is also generated by other DNA sequences in the sample. The chain combines TRBV4-2 with TRBJ1-1; D call uncertain. There are 13 residues in the CDR3. V was shortened by 5 bases and J by 1 base, with 8 bases between the two germline ends. CDR1 and CDR2 from the germline V gene are LGHNA and YNFKEQ. CDR3 region: CASSLQKNTEAFF. The CDR3, as DNA: TGTGCCAGCAGCTTACAGAAGAACACTGAAGCTTTCTTT.

V is TRBV7-2 and J is TRBJ1-3, with D hard to call. This CDR3 is built from 14 residues. In germline, CDR1 is SGHTA, CDR2 FQGNSA. The ends were cut back, 4 bases at V and 9 bases at J, with 16 bases in the middle. The CDR3 coding sequence is TGTGCCAGCAGCTCATACCGATCGGAAAGCACCATATATTTT. It yields the protein CASSSYRSESTIYF.

The rearrangement joins TRBV11-2 to TRBJ1-5; D ambiguous. Germline V gene sequence: CDR1 SGHAT, CDR2 FQNNGV. CDR3 size: 17 residues. Deletions cut 5 bases from V and 1 base from J, with 18 bases between. The DNA for the CDR3 is TGTGCCAGCAGCGATGGGCTCGGGAGAGGAAGCAATCAGCCCCAGCATTTT. Amino acids: CASSDGLGRGSNQPQHF.

V usage is TRBV19 and J usage is TRBJ2-7, with 12 nucleotides matching TRBD2. Germline assignment: CDR1 LNHDA and CDR2 SQIVND (reference sequence). Unmatched junction bases numbered 5, after V lost 5 bases and J lost 3 bases. There are 15 residues in the CDR3. The CDR3 DNA reads TGTGCCAGTAGTGTTACGACTAGCGGGGGCTACGAGCAGTACTTC. Protein product: CASSVTTSGGYEQYF. Full variable domain (remainder filled in from reference TRBV19 and TRBJ2-7): DGGITQSPKYLFRKEGQNVTLSCEQNLNHDAMYWYRQDPGQGLRLIYYSQIVNDFQKGDIAEGYSVSREKKESFPLTVTSAQKNPTAFYLCASSVTTSGGYEQYFGPGTRLTVT.

This clone was seen a few times. V usage is TRBV6-1 and J usage is TRBJ2-7; D is ambiguous. Germline V CDR1 and CDR2: MNHNS, SASEGT. CDR3 length: 11 amino acids. Deletions cut 5 bases from V and 3 bases from J, with 5 bases between. DNA for the CDR3: TGTGCCAGCAGTCCCCTCTACGAGCAGTACTTC. Amino acid sequence: CASSPLYEQYF.

The chain uses TRBV7-2 and TRBJ2-2; D is possibly TRBD2 (5 bases). This CDR3 has 16 residues. Germline V CDR1 and CDR2: SGHTA, FQGNSA. The V end lost 1 base, the J end lost 4 bases, and 13 bases lay between the germline ends. The CDR3 is CASSLEVGRGTGELFF. In DNA form, the CDR3 reads TGTGCCAGCAGCTTAGAAGTGGGCCGGGGCACCGGGGAGCTGTTTTTT.

The chain employs TRBV5-4 and TRBJ2-1; D is uncertain. V was clipped by 5 bases and J by 10 bases, with 10 bases between them. CDR3 size: 11 residues. Germline V gene lookup returns CDR1 SGHNT and CDR2 YYREEE (reference sequence). The CDR3 loop is CASRGPGEQFF. Written as DNA, the CDR3 is TGTGCCAGCAGGGGTCCCGGCGAGCAGTTCTTC.

The J gene is TRBJ1-2, the V gene TRBV25-1; 8 bases are shared with TRBD1. Germline V gene sequence: CDR1 MGHDK, CDR2 SYGVNS. The CDR3 contains 14 residues. With V trimmed by 5 bases and J by 4 bases, 6 bases remained unmatched. DNA of the CDR3: TGTGCCAGCAGTCCCAGGGGGCTTAGCTATGGCTACACCTTC. It yields the protein CASSPRGLSYGYTF.

The V call is TRBV7-9, the J call TRBJ2-5, with a weak D call TRBD1 (6 bases). The CDR3 is 14 residues long. V was cut by 5 bases and J by 2 bases, with 12 bases left in between. Germline loops: CDR1 SEHNR, CDR2 FQNEAQ (reference sequence). CDR3 sequence (DNA): TGTGCCAGCAGCGGAGGACAGACACAAGAGACCCAGTACTTC. Protein sequence: CASSGGQTQETQYF.

The chain employs TRBV7-8 and TRBJ2-1, with 9 nucleotides matching TRBD2. CDR1 is SGHVS, CDR2 FQNEAQ, per germline. The ends lost 5 bases at V and 3 bases at J; junction bases unmatched: 5. The CDR3 consists of 15 residues. This CDR3 is CASSSSGRNYNEQFF. CDR3 nucleotide sequence: TGTGCCAGCAGCAGTAGCGGGAGAAACTACAATGAGCAGTTCTTC.

This chain links TRBV19 with TRBJ2-2, with D perhaps TRBD2 (5 bases). V was trimmed by 5 bases and J by 5 bases, leaving 12 bases between them. In germline, CDR1 is LNHDA, CDR2 SQIVND (reference sequence). The CDR3 has 14 residues. The CDR3 protein is CASSLVAQTGELFF. The CDR3 DNA reads as TGTGCCAGTAGTTTGGTAGCGCAAACCGGGGAGCTGTTTTTT. Combining the CDR3 with reference TRBV19 and TRBJ2-2 gives the whole variable domain DGGITQSPKYLFRKEGQNVTLSCEQNLNHDAMYWYRQDPGQGLRLIYYSQIVNDFQKGDIAEGYSVSREKKESFPLTVTSAQKNPTAFYLCASSLVAQTGELFFGEGSRLTVL.

The chain joins TRBV13 to TRBJ2-1, with 7 bases that match TRBD1. The trim removed 5 bases at V and 2 bases at J, leaving 9 bases unmatched. This CDR3 has 16 residues. Germline V gene lookup returns CDR1 PRHDT and CDR2 FYEKMQ (reference sequence). The CDR3 bases are TGTGCCAGCAGCCCCAACAGGGGACGCACCTACAATGAGCAGTTCTTC. Translated, it gives CASSPNRGRTYNEQFF. Looking up the rest from reference TRBV13 and TRBJ2-1 gives the full variable domain: AAGVIQSPRHLIKEKRETATLKCYPIPRHDTVYWYQQGPGQDPQFLISFYEKMQSDKGSIPDRFSAQQFSDYHSELNMSSLELGDSALYFCASSPNRGRTYNEQFFGPGTRLTVL.